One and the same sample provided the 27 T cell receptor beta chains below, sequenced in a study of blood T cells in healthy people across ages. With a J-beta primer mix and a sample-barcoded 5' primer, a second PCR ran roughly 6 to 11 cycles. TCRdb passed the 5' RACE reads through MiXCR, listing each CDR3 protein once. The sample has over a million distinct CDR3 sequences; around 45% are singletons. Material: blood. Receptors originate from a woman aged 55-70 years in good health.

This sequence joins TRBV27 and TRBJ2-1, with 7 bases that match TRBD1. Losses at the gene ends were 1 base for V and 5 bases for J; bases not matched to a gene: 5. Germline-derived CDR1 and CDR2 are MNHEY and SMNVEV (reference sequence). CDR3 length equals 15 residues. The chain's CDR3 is CASSLFSTGNNEQFF. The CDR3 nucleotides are TGTGCCAGCAGTTTATTCTCGACAGGGAACAATGAGCAGTTCTTC.

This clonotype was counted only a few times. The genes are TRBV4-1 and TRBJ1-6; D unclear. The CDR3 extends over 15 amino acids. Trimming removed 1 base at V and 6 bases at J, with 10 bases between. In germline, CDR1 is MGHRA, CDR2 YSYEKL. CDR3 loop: CASSQVGLSNSPLHF. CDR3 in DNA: TGCGCCAGCAGCCAAGTGGGGTTGAGTAATTCACCCCTCCACTTT.

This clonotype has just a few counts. The CDR3 loop is CAISDGAGLYNEQFF. The CDR3 bases are TGTGCCATCAGTGATGGAGCGGGACTCTACAATGAGCAGTTCTTC. The rearrangement links TRBV10-3 to TRBJ2-1; 7 bases fit TRBD2. The J segment lost 3 bases and the V segment lost 3 bases, leaving 5 bases of the junction unmatched. The germline CDR1 and CDR2 sequences are ENHRY and SYGVKD. The CDR3 is made up of 15 amino acids.

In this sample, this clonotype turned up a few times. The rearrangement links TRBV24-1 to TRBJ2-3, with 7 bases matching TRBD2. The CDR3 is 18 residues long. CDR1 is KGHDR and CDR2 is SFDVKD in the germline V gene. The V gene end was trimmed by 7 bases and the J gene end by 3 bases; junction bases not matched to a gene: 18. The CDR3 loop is CATSPPRQILAQTDTQYF. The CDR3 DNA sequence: TGTGCCACCAGCCCGCCTCGACAGATACTAGCGCAAACAGATACGCAGTATTTT.

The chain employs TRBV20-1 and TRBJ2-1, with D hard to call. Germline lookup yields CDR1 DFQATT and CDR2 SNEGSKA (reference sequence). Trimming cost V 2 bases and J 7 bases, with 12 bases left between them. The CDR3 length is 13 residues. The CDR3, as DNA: TGCAGTGCTAGATCCCCCGCCAAGAATGAGCAGTTCTTC. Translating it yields CSARSPAKNEQFF.

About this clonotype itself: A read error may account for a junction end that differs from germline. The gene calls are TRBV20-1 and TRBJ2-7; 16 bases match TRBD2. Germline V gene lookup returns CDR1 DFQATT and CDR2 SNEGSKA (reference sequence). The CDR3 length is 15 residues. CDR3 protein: CSGGLAGGPSHEQYF. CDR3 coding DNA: TGCAGTGGGGGACTAGCGGGAGGGCCCTCCCACGAGCAGTACTTC.

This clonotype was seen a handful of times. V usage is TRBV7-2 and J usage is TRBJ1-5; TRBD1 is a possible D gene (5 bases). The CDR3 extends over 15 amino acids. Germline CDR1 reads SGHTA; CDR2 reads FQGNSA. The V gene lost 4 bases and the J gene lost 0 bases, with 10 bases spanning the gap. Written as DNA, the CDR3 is TGTGCCAGCAGCTCGACAGTTAATAGCAATCAGCCCCAGCATTTT. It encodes CASSSTVNSNQPQHF.

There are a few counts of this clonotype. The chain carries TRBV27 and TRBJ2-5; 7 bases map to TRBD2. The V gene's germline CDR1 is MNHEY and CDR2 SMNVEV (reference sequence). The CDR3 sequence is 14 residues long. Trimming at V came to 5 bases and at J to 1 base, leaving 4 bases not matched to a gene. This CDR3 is CASSRRGGQETQYF. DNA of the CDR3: TGTGCCAGCAGTCGGCGCGGGGGCCAAGAGACCCAGTACTTC.

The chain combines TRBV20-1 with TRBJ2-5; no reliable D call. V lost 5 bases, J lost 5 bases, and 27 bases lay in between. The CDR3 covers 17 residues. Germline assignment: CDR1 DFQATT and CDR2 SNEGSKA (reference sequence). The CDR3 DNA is TGCAGTGCTCTACAAGTGAGGTTGTCCAGCCGACGCGAGACCCAGTACTTC. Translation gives CSALQVRLSSRRETQYF.

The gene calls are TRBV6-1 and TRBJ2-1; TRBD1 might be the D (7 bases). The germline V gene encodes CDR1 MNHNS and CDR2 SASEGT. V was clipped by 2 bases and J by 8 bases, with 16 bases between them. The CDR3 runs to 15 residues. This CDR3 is CASSELEGARDEQFF. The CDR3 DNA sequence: TGTGCCAGCAGTGAATTGGAGGGGGCTAGGGATGAGCAGTTCTTC.

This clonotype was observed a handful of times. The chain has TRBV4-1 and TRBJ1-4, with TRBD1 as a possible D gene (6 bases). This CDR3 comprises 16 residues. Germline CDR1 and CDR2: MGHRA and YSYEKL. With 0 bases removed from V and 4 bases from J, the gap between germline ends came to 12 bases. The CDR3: CASSQEGRTDNEKLFF. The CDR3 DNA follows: TGCGCCAGCAGCCAAGAGGGCAGGACAGATAATGAAAAACTGTTTTTT.

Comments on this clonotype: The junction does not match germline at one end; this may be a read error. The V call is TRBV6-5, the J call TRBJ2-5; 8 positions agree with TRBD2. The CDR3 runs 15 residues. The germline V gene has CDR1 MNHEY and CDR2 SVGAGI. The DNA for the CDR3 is TGTGCCTGCAGTTATACTAGCGGCAAACAAGAGACCCAGTACTTC. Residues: CACSYTSGKQETQYF.

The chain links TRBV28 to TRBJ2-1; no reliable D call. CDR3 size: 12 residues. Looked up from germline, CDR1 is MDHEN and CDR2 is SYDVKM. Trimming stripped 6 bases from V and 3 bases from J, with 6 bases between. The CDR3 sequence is CASRELYNEQFF. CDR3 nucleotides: TGTGCCAGCAGGGAGCTCTACAATGAGCAGTTCTTC.

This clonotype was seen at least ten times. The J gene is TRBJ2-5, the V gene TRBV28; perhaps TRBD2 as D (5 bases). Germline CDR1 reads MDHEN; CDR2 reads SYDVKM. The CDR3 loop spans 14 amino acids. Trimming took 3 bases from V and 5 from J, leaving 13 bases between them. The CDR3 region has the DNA TGTGCCAGCAGTTTGGTCGGGGTCGGGGAGACCCAGTACTTC. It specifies CASSLVGVGETQYF.

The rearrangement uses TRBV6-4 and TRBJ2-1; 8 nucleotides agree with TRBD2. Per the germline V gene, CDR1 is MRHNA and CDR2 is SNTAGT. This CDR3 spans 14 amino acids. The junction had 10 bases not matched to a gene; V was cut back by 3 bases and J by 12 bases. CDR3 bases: TGTGCCAGCAGTGAGCGAACGGGGGGGTCTGGGCAGTTCTTC. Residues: CASSERTGGSGQFF.

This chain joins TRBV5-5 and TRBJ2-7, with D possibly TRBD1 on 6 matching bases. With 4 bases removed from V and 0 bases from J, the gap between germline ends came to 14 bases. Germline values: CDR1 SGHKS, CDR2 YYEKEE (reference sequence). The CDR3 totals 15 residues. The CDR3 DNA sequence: TGTGCCAGCAGCGTAGGACAGTCTCTCTCCTACGAGCAGTACTTC. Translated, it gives CASSVGQSLSYEQYF.

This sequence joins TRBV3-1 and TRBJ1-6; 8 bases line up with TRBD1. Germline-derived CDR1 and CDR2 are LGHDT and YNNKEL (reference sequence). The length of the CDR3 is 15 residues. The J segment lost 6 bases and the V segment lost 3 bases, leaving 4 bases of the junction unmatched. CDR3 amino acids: CASSQTGVGNSPLHF. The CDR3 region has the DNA TGTGCCAGCAGCCAGACAGGGGTTGGTAATTCACCCCTCCACTTT.

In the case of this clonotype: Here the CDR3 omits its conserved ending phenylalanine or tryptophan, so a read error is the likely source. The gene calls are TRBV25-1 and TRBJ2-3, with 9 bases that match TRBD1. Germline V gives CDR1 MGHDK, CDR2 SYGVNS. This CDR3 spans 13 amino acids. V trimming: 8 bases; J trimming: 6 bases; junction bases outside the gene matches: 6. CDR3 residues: CASEDRGGDTQYS. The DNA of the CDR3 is TGTGCCAGCGAGGACAGGGGCGGGGATACGCAGTATTCT.

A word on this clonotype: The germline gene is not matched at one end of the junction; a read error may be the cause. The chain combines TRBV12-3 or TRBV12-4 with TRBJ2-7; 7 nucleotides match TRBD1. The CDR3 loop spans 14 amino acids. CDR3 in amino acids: CASSRTGFSHEQYF. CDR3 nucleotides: TGTGCCAGCAGTCGGACAGGCTTCTCCCACGAGCAGTACTTC.

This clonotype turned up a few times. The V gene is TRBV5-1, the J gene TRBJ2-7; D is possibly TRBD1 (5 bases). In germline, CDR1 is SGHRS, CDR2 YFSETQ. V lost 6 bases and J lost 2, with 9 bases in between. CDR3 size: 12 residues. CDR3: CASNNRTYEQYF. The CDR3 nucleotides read TGCGCCAGCAATAACAGGACCTACGAGCAGTACTTC. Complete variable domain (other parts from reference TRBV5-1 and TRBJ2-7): KAGVTQTPRYLIKTRGQQVTLSCSPISGHRSVSWYQQTPGQGLQFLFEYFSETQRNKGNFPGRFSGRQFSNSRSEMNVSTLELGDSALYLCASNNRTYEQYFGPGTRLTVT.

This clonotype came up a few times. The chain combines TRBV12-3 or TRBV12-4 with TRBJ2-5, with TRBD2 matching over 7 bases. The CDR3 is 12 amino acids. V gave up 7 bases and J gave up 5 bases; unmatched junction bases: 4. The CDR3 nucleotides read TGTGCCAGCAACGGGGGGTCGGAGACCCAGTACTTC. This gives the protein CASNGGSETQYF.

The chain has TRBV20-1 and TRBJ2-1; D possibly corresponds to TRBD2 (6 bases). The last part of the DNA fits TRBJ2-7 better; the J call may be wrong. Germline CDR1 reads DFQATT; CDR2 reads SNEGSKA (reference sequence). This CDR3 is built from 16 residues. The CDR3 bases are TGCAGTGCTAGAGATTCGGGCGGGAAGTCCTACAATGAGCAGTACTTC. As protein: CSARDSGGKSYNEQYF.

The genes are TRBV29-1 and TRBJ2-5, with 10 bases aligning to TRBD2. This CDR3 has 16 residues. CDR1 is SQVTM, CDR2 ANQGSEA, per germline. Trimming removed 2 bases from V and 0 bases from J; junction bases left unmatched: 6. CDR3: CSVETPLAGDQETQYF. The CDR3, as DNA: TGCAGCGTTGAAACGCCGCTAGCGGGGGACCAAGAGACCCAGTACTTC.

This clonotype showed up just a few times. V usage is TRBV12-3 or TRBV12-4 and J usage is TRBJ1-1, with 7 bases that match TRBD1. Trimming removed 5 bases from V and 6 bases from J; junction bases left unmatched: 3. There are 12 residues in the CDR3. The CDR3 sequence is CASSVDRAEAFF. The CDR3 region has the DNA TGTGCCAGCAGTGTCGACAGGGCTGAAGCTTTCTTT.

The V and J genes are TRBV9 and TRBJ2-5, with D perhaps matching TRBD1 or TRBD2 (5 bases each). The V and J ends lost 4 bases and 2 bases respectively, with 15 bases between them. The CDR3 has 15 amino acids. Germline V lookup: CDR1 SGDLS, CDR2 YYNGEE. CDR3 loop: CASSRDEGLQETQYF. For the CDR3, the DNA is TGTGCCAGCAGCCGAGATGAGGGGCTACAAGAGACCCAGTACTTC.

The CDR3 nucleotides are TGTGCCAGCAGTGCGGGGACATACTATGGCTACACCTTC. Protein: CASSAGTYYGYTF. The rearrangement links TRBV27 to TRBJ1-2, with a possible D match to TRBD1 (6 bases). Germline values: CDR1 MNHEY, CDR2 SMNVEV (reference sequence). This CDR3 contains 13 residues. V dropped 5 bases and J dropped 3 bases, with 10 bases sitting between them.

CDR3 DNA sequence: TGTGCCAGCAGCTATTCTAGCGGAGGGAGCCAAGAGACCCAGTACTTC. Encoded protein: CASSYSSGGSQETQYF. The rearrangement joins TRBV13 to TRBJ2-5; TRBD2 agrees at 7 bases. The germline CDR1 and CDR2 sequences are PRHDT and FYEKMQ (reference sequence). CDR3 length equals 16 residues. With V trimmed by 4 bases and J by 1 base, 9 bases remained unmatched.